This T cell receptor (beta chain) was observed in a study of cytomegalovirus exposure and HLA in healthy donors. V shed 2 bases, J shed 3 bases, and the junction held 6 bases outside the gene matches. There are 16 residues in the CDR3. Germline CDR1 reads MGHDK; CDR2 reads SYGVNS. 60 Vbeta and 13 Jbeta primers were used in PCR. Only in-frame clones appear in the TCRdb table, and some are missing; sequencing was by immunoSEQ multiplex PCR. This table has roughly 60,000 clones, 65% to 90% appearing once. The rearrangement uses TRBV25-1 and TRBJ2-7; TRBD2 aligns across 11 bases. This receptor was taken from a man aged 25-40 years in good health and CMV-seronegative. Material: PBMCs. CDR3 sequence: CASSERGTSGFYEQYF. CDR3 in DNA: TGTGCCAGCAGTGAAAGGGGGACTAGCGGATTCTACGAGCAGTACTTC.